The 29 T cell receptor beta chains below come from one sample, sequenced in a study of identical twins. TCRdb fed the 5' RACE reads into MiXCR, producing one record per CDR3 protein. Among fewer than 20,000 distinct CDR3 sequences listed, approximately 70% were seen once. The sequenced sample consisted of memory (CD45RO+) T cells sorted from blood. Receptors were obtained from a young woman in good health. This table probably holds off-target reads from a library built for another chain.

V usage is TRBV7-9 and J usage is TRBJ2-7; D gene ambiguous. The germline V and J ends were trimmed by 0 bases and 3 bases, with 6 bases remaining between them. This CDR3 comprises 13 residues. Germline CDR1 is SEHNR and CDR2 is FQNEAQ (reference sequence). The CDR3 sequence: CASSLAPGYEQYF. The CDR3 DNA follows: TGTGCCAGCAGCTTAGCGCCCGGCTACGAGCAGTACTTC.

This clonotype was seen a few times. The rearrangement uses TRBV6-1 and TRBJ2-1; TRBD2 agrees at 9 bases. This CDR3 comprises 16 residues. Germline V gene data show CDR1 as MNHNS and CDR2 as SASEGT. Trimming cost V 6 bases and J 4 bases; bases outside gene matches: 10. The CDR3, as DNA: TGTGCCAGCAGCCCCTTGGGTAGCGGGAGTTACAATGAGCAGTTCTTC. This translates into CASSPLGSGSYNEQFF.

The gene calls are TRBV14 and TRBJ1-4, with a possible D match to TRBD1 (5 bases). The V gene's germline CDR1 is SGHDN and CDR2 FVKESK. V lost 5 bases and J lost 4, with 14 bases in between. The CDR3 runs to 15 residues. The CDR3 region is CASSDVGRGNEKLFF. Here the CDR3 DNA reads TGTGCCAGCAGCGACGTGGGACGGGGTAATGAAAAACTGTTTTTT.

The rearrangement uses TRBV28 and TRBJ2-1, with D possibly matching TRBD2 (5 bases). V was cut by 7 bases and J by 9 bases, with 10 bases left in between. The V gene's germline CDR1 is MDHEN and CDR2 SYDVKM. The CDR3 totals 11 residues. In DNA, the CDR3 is TGTGCCAGCAAGACTACCGGTGAGCAGTTCTTC. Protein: CASKTTGEQFF. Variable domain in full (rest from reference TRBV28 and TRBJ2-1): DVKVTQSSRYLVKRTGEKVFLECVQDMDHENMFWYRQDPGLGLRLIYFSYDVKMKEKGDIPEGYSVSREKKERFSLILESASTNQTSMYLCASKTTGEQFFGPGTRLTVL.

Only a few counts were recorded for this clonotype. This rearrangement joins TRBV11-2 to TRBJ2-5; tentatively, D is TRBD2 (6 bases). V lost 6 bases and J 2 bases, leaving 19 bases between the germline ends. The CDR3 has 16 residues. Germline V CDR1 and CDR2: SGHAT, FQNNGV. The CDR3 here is CASRGLKTGSQETQYF. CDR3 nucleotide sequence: TGTGCCAGCAGGGGACTGAAGACGGGAAGTCAAGAGACCCAGTACTTC.

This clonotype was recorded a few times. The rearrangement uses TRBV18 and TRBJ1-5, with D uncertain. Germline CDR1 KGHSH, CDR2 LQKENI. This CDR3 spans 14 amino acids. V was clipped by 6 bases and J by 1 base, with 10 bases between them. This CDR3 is CASSPTQSNQPQHF. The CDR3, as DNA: TGTGCCAGCTCCCCGACACAGAGCAATCAGCCCCAGCATTTT.

The CDR3 sequence is CASSSLPGQGPLLGEKLFF. The CDR3 region has the DNA TGTGCCAGCAGCTCTCTACCGGGACAGGGGCCCCTTTTAGGTGAAAAACTGTTTTTT. The chain recombines TRBV7-2 with TRBJ1-4; TRBD1 matches at 10 bases. V lost 4 bases and J lost 7; bases outside the gene matches: 18. The CDR3 covers 19 residues. The germline V gene has CDR1 SGHTA and CDR2 FQGNSA.

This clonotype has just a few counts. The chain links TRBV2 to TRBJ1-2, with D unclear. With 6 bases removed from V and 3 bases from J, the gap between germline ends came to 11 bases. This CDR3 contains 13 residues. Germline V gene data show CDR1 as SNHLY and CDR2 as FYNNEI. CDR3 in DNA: TGTGCCAGCAGGACAAGCCGCGACTATGGCTACACCTTC. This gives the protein CASRTSRDYGYTF.

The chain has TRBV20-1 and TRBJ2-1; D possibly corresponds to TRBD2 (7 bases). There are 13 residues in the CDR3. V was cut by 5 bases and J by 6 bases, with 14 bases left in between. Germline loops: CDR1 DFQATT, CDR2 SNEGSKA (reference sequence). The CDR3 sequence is CSAGRRGLNEQFF. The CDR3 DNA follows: TGCAGTGCTGGGAGGCGGGGGCTCAATGAGCAGTTCTTC.

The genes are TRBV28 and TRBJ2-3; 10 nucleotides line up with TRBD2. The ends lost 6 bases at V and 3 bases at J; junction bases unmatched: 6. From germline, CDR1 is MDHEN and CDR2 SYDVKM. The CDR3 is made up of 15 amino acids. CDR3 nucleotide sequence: TGTGCCAGCAGGGGACCGGGACTAGCGACAGATACGCAGTATTTT. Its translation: CASRGPGLATDTQYF.

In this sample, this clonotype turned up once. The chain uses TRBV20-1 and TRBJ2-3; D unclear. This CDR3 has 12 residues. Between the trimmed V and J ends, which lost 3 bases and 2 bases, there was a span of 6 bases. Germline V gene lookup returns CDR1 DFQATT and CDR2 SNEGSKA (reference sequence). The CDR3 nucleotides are TGCAGTGCTAGTGGCGACACAGATACGCAGTATTTT. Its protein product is CSASGDTDTQYF.

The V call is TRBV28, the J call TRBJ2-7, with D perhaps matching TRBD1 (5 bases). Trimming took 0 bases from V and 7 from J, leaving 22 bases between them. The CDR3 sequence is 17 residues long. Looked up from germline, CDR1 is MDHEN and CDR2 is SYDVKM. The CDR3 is CASSLWGPTFILEEQYF. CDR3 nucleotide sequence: TGTGCCAGCAGTTTATGGGGGCCAACCTTCATACTGGAGGAGCAGTACTTC.

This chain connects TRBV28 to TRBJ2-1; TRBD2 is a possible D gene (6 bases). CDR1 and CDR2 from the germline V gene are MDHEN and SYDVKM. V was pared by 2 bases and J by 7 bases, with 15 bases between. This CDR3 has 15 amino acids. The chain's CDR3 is CASSLIAAGLNEQFF. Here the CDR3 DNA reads TGTGCCAGCAGTTTAATAGCGGCAGGCCTAAATGAGCAGTTCTTC.

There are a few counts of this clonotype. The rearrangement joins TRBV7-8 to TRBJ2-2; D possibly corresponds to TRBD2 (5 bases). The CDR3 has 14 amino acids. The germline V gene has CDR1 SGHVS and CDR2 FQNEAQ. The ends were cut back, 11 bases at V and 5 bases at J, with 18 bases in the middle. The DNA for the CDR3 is TGTGCCGGGAGCTGGTTACGTGGTACCGGGGAGCTGTTTTTT. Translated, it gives CAGSWLRGTGELFF.

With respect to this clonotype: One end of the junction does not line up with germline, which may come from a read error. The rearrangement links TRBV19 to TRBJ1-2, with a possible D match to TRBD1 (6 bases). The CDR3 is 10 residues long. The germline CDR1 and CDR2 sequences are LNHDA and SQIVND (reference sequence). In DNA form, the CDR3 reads TGTGCCTGTAGGACAGCTGGCTACACCTTC. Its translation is CACRTAGYTF.

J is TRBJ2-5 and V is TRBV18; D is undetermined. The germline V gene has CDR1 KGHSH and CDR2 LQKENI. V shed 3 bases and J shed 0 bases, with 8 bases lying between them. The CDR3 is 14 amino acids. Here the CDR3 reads CASSPRADQETQYF. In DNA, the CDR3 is TGTGCCAGCTCACCTCGCGCGGACCAAGAGACCCAGTACTTC.

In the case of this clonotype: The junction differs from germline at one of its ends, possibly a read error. CDR3 DNA sequence: TGTGCCAGCACACGACAGGGGAACACCGGGAAGCTGTTTTTT. Its protein product is CASTRQGNTGKLFF. The V and J genes are TRBV6-1 and TRBJ2-2, with 8 bases matching TRBD1. Germline loops: CDR1 MNHNS, CDR2 SASEGT. CDR3 length: 14 amino acids.

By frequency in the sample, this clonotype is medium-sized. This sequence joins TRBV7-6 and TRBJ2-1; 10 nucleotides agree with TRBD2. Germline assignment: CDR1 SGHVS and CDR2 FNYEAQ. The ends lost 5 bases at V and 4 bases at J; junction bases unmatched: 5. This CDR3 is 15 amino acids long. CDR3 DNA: TGTGCCAGCAGCGAAGATAGCGGGAGGTACAATGAGCAGTTCTTC. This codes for CASSEDSGRYNEQFF.

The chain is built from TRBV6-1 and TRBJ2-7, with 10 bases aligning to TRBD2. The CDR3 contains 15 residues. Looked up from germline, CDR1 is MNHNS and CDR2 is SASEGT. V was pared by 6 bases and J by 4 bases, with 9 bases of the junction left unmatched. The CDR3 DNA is TGTGCCAGCAGGGATCCGGGACTAGCGAAATACGAGCAGTACTTC. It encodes CASRDPGLAKYEQYF.

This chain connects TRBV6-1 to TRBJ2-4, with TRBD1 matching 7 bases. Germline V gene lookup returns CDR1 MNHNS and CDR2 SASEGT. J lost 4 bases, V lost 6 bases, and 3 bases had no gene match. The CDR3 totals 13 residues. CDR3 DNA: TGTGCCAGCAGCCGACAGGGAAAAAACATTCAGTACTTC. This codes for CASSRQGKNIQYF.

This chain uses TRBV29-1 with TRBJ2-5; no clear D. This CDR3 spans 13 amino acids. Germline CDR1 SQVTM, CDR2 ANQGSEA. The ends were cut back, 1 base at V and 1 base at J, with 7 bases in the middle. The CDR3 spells CSVEGRLQETQYF. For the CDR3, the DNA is TGCAGCGTTGAAGGCCGGCTCCAAGAGACCCAGTACTTC.

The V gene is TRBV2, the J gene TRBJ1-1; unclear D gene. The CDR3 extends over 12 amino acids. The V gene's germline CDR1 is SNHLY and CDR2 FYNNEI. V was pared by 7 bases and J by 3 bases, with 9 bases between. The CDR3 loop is CASTPRHTEAFF. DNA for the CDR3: TGTGCCAGCACCCCACGGCACACTGAAGCTTTCTTT.

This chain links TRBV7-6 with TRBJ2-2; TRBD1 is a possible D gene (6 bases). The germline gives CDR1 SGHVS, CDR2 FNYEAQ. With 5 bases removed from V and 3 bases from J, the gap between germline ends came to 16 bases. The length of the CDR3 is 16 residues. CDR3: CASSRGHLEDTGELFF. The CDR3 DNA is TGTGCCAGCAGCAGGGGACATCTTGAGGACACCGGGGAGCTGTTTTTT.

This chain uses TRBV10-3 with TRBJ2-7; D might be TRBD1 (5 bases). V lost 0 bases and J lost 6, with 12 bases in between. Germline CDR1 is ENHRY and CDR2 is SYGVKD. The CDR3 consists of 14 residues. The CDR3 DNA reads TGTGCCATCAGTGAGTCTTGGGGCAACTCCGAGCAGTACTTC. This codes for CAISESWGNSEQYF.

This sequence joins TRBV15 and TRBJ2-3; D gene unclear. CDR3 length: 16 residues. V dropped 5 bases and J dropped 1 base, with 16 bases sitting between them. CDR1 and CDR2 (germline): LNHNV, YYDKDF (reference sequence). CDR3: CATSLFTGVGTDTQYF. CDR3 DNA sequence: TGTGCCACCAGCCTATTTACTGGGGTGGGCACAGATACGCAGTATTTT.

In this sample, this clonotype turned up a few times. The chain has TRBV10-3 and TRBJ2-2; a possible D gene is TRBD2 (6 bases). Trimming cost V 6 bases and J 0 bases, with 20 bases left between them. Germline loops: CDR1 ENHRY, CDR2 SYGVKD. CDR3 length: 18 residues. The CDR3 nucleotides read TGTGCCATCAGGGGCCTTACTAACAAGCGGGCGAACACCGGGGAGCTGTTTTTT. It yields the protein CAIRGLTNKRANTGELFF.

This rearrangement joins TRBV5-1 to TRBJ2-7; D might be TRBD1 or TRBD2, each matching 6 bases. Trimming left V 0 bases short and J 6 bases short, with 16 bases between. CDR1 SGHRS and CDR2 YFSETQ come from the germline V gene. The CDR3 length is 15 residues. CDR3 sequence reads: CASSLVDSGAGEQYF. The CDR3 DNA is TGCGCCAGCAGCTTGGTTGACTCGGGGGCGGGCGAGCAGTACTTC.

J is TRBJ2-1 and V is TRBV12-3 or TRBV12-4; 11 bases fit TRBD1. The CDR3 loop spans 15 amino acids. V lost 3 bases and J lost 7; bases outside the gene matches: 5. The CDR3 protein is CASSFRTGGMNEQFF. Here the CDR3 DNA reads TGTGCCAGCAGTTTTAGGACAGGGGGCATGAATGAGCAGTTCTTC.

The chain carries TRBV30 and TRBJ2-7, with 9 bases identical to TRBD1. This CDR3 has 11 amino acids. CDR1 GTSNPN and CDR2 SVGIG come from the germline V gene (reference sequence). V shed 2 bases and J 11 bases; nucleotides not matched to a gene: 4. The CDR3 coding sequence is TGTGCCTGGAGTAGGACAGGGGTTGAGTACTTC. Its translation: CAWSRTGVEYF.